One and the same sample provided the 26 T cell receptor beta chains below, sequenced in a study of blood T cell repertoires in COVID-19. Method: immunoSEQ multiplex PCR; TCRdb's copy keeps in-frame clones and lacks some. The data show 110,000 or so clones, approximately 85% seen once. The source material was peripheral blood. The receptors derive from a woman in her fifties or sixties with COVID-19, enrolled during active disease.

This chain uses TRBV5-1 with TRBJ1-2; tentative D call: TRBD1 (5 bases). CDR3 length equals 16 residues. Germline CDR1 SGHRS, CDR2 YFSETQ. Trimming left V 4 bases short and J 3 bases short, with 19 bases between. In DNA, the CDR3 is TGCGCCAGCAGCCTTGATCCGGGGGGAGAAGACTATGGCTACACCTTC. Amino acids: CASSLDPGGEDYGYTF.

This chain links TRBV5-1 with TRBJ2-3; TRBD2 matches 10 bases. V gave up 5 bases and J gave up 0 bases; unmatched junction bases: 3. The V gene's germline CDR1 is SGHRS and CDR2 YFSETQ. The CDR3 runs to 15 residues. CDR3: CASSQRGGSTDTQYF. CDR3 nucleotide sequence: TGCGCCAGCAGTCAGCGGGGGGGTAGCACAGATACGCAGTATTTT.

The chain combines TRBV3-1 (or the pseudogene TRBV3-2) with TRBJ1-2; TRBD1 agrees at 7 bases. With V trimmed by 3 bases and J by 7 bases, 17 bases remained unmatched. There are 17 residues in the CDR3. From germline, CDR1 is LGHDT and CDR2 YNNKEL (reference sequence). The CDR3 DNA reads as TGTGCCAGCAGCCACCCTCAGGGGGTCCCCCCGTTAGGTGGCTACACCTTC. Residues: CASSHPQGVPPLGGYTF.

The chain carries TRBV7-3 and TRBJ2-2; 11 nucleotides line up with TRBD1. In germline, CDR1 is SGHTA, CDR2 FQGTGA. The CDR3 runs to 16 residues. The trim removed 5 bases at V and 6 bases at J, leaving 8 bases unmatched. The CDR3 DNA reads as TGTGCCAGCAGCACGCAACCGGGACAGGGGGCCGGGGAGCTGTTTTTT. The encoded protein is CASSTQPGQGAGELFF.

This clone was found once. This chain links TRBV28 with TRBJ1-5, with D possibly matching TRBD1 (6 bases). Germline CDR1 reads MDHEN; CDR2 reads SYDVKM. Deletions cut 3 bases from V and 3 bases from J, with 12 bases between. The CDR3 is 15 amino acids. DNA of the CDR3: TGTGCCAGCAGTTTCCCCGGACAGTTCAATCAGCCCCAGCATTTT. Translation: CASSFPGQFNQPQHF. Supplemented by reference TRBV28 and TRBJ1-5, the full variable domain reads DVKVTQSSRYLVKRTGEKVFLECVQDMDHENMFWYRQDPGLGLRLIYFSYDVKMKEKGDIPEGYSVSREKKERFSLILESASTNQTSMYLCASSFPGQFNQPQHFGDGTRLSIL.

The gene calls are TRBV10-3 and TRBJ2-3; D unclear. This CDR3 is built from 15 residues. The V gene's germline CDR1 is ENHRY and CDR2 SYGVKD. V lost 3 bases, J lost 2 bases, and 12 bases lay in between. The CDR3 here is CAISDQVTHTDTQYF. DNA for the CDR3: TGTGCCATCAGTGATCAGGTCACGCACACAGATACGCAGTATTTT.

V and J are TRBV13 and TRBJ2-4, with TRBD2 matching 7 bases. This CDR3 comprises 12 residues. Looked up from germline, CDR1 is PRHDT and CDR2 is FYEKMQ (reference sequence). Losses at the gene ends were 7 bases for V and 13 bases for J; bases not matched to a gene: 10. CDR3 amino acids: CASTAGEGIQYF. CDR3 in DNA: TGTGCCAGCACCGCCGGGGAGGGCATCCAGTACTTC.

This chain joins TRBV19 and TRBJ1-2; D is undetermined. Germline V gene lookup returns CDR1 LNHDA and CDR2 SQIVND (reference sequence). The V gene lost 3 bases and the J gene lost 6 bases, with 8 bases spanning the gap. The CDR3 runs 12 residues. The CDR3, as DNA: TGTGCCAGTAGTATCGGGATAGATGGCTACACCTTC. It specifies CASSIGIDGYTF.

This sequence joins TRBV12-5 and TRBJ1-2; TRBD1 matches at 8 bases. Trimming cost V 5 bases and J 1 base; bases outside gene matches: 15. Germline V gives CDR1 LGHNT, CDR2 FRNRAP. This CDR3 is 18 amino acids long. Here the CDR3 reads CASGNLRPPDRGNYGYTF. DNA of the CDR3: TGTGCTAGTGGTAACTTACGACCGCCCGACAGGGGTAACTATGGCTACACCTTC.

The genes are TRBV19 and TRBJ2-1, with 8 nucleotides matching TRBD2. The V gene end was trimmed by 6 bases and the J gene end by 7 bases; junction bases not matched to a gene: 8. This CDR3 has 14 residues. Looked up from germline, CDR1 is LNHDA and CDR2 is SQIVND (reference sequence). The CDR3 reads CASRKLAESNEQFF. The CDR3 DNA reads TGTGCCAGTAGGAAACTAGCGGAGTCGAATGAGCAGTTCTTC.

This rearrangement joins TRBV6-6 to TRBJ1-6; D not resolved. This CDR3 is 15 amino acids long. The ends were cut back, 9 bases at V and 2 bases at J, with 14 bases in the middle. Germline values: CDR1 MNHNY, CDR2 SVGAGI (reference sequence). CDR3 coding DNA: TGTGCCAGTACTCTTGGTAGTCCCTATAATTCACCCCTCCACTTT. As protein: CASTLGSPYNSPLHF.

The genes are TRBV7-3 and TRBJ2-1; TRBD2 agrees at 16 bases. Germline trimming cut 5 bases from V and 6 bases from J; bases unmatched to any gene: 13. The CDR3 totals 19 residues. Germline V CDR1 and CDR2: SGHTA, FQGTGA. This CDR3 reads CASSPRGLAGGRNINEQFF. CDR3 DNA sequence: TGTGCCAGCAGCCCACGGGGACTAGCGGGGGGGCGAAATATCAATGAGCAGTTCTTC.

This sequence joins TRBV20-1 and TRBJ1-3; D not resolved. In germline, CDR1 is DFQATT, CDR2 SNEGSKA (reference sequence). The CDR3 is 11 amino acids. Trimming removed 5 bases at V and 4 bases at J, with 6 bases between. The CDR3 DNA follows: TGCAGTGCTGTCCAAGGAAACACCATATATTTT. The encoded protein is CSAVQGNTIYF.

The chain uses TRBV9 and TRBJ2-7, with 7 bases fitting TRBD2. The CDR3 extends over 17 amino acids. The V gene's germline CDR1 is SGDLS and CDR2 YYNGEE. J gave up 0 bases and V 3 bases, and 12 bases lay outside the gene matches. This CDR3 is CASSGGGDYRSSYEQYF. The CDR3 DNA is TGTGCCAGCAGCGGGGGAGGGGATTACAGGAGCTCCTACGAGCAGTACTTC.

J is TRBJ2-7 and V is TRBV6-5; maybe TRBD2 (7 bases). CDR1 is MNHEY and CDR2 is SVGAGI in the germline V gene. Trimming removed 6 bases at V and 6 bases at J, with 21 bases between. The CDR3 runs to 15 residues. The CDR3 DNA is TGTGCCAGCAGGGGGAGGGACACTGCTCGTTCCGAGCAGTACTTC. It codes for CASRGRDTARSEQYF.

CDR3 sequence reads: CASSWGTGDEAFF. DNA for the CDR3: TGTGCCAGCAGCTGGGGTACCGGGGATGAAGCTTTCTTT. This sequence joins TRBV5-6 and TRBJ1-1, with D unresolved. This CDR3 has 13 amino acids. The germline V and J ends were trimmed by 3 bases and 7 bases, with 13 bases remaining between them. Germline V gives CDR1 SGHDT, CDR2 YYEEEE.

The chain recombines TRBV7-2 with TRBJ2-2; a possible D gene is TRBD2 (6 bases). Trimming cost V 1 base and J 4 bases, with 13 bases left between them. The CDR3 loop spans 16 amino acids. In germline, CDR1 is SGHTA, CDR2 FQGNSA. As DNA, the CDR3 is TGTGCCAGCAGCTTAGACCAGGGAGGAGTCACCGGGGAGCTGTTTTTT. Its translation is CASSLDQGGVTGELFF.

This chain uses TRBV7-8 with TRBJ1-1; a weak D match, TRBD1 (6 bases). The germline V gene encodes CDR1 SGHVS and CDR2 FQNEAQ. This CDR3 is built from 17 residues. The V gene lost 1 base and the J gene lost 5 bases, with 20 bases spanning the gap. This chain's CDR3 is CASSLDFLGQSGTEAFF. The CDR3 nucleotides are TGTGCCAGCAGCTTAGATTTTTTAGGACAGTCGGGGACTGAAGCTTTCTTT.

The chain uses TRBV3-1 (or the pseudogene TRBV3-2) and TRBJ1-2, with D possibly TRBD1 on 6 matching bases. There are 16 residues in the CDR3. V lost 1 base and J lost 5, with 17 bases in between. Per the germline V gene, CDR1 is LGHDT and CDR2 is YNNKEL (reference sequence). The chain's CDR3 is CASSQGRTGKGYGYTF. CDR3 DNA: TGTGCCAGCAGCCAAGGAAGAACAGGGAAAGGGTATGGCTACACCTTC.

This chain connects TRBV9 to TRBJ1-1; D might be TRBD1 (5 bases). This CDR3 has 16 amino acids. Germline CDR1 is SGDLS and CDR2 is YYNGEE. The germline V and J ends were trimmed by 0 bases and 2 bases, with 14 bases remaining between them. The CDR3 coding sequence is TGTGCCAGCAGCGTAGCGGGGGAAAGGCCCAACACTGAAGCTTTCTTT. Protein: CASSVAGERPNTEAFF.

This chain's CDR3 is CASSGSGIRGQGGYTF. CDR3 bases: TGTGCCAGCAGTGGGTCGGGAATCAGGGGGCAGGGAGGCTACACCTTC. The J gene is TRBJ1-2, the V gene TRBV6-6, with 8 bases that match TRBD1. The junction had 16 bases not matched to a gene; V was cut back by 5 bases and J by 8 bases. CDR3 size: 16 residues. Germline V gene data show CDR1 as MNHNY and CDR2 as SVGAGI (reference sequence).

The rearrangement joins TRBV3-1 (or the pseudogene TRBV3-2) to TRBJ1-6; D gene unclear. Per germline, CDR1 LGHDT and CDR2 YNNKEL (reference sequence). The CDR3 has 15 residues. Trimming took off 0 bases at V and 10 bases at J, with 13 bases between the two ends. CDR3 bases: TGTGCCAGCAGCCAAGAAGGTGAAGCAGGCTCACCCCTCCACTTT. Translation gives CASSQEGEAGSPLHF.

V gene TRBV18 combines with J gene TRBJ2-1; TRBD2 matches at 8 bases. The CDR3 is 15 amino acids. Per germline, CDR1 KGHSH and CDR2 LQKENI. V shed 2 bases and J 3 bases; nucleotides not matched to a gene: 3. CDR3 bases: TGTGCCAGCTCACCAAGCGGGGGCGGCTACAATGAGCAGTTCTTC. It yields the protein CASSPSGGGYNEQFF.

The rearrangement links TRBV9 to TRBJ1-4; 7 bases match TRBD1. CDR1 and CDR2 from the germline V gene are SGDLS and YYNGEE. CDR3 length: 15 residues. With 1 base clipped from V and 5 bases from J, the junction kept 5 bases outside the gene matches. This chain's CDR3 is CASSVMGTENEKLFF. The CDR3 nucleotides are TGTGCCAGCAGCGTAATGGGGACAGAGAATGAAAAACTGTTTTTT.

In DNA, the CDR3 is TGTGCCAGCAGCTCCACCTCCGGGACAGGGTCTCTCGGTGAGCAGTACTTC. It is translated as CASSSTSGTGSLGEQYF. This rearrangement joins TRBV14 to TRBJ2-7; 9 nucleotides align to TRBD1. The CDR3 sequence is 17 residues long. The V segment lost 5 bases and the J segment 7 bases; nucleotides outside the gene matches: 18. CDR1 is SGHDN, CDR2 FVKESK, per germline.

This clone was seen a few times. The rearrangement uses TRBV7-8 and TRBJ1-1; 7 bases fit TRBD1. CDR3 length equals 12 residues. The V gene end was trimmed by 5 bases and the J gene end by 8 bases; junction bases not matched to a gene: 5. In germline, CDR1 is SGHVS, CDR2 FQNEAQ. DNA for the CDR3: TGTGCCAGCAGCCCCGACAGGGTGGAAGCTTTCTTT. Encoded protein: CASSPDRVEAFF.